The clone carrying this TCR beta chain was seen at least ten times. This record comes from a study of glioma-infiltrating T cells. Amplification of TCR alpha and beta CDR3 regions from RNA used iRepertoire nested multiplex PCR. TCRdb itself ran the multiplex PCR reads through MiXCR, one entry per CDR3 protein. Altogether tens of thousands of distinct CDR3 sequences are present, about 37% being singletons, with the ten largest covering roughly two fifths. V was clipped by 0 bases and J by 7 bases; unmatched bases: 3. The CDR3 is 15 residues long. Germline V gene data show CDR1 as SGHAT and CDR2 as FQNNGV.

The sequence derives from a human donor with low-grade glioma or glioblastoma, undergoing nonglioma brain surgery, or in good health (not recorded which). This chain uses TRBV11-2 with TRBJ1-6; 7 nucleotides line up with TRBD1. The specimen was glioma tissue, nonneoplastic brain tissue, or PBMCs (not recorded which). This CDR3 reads CASSLDPGGNSPLHF. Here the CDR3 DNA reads TGTGCCAGCAGCTTAGATCCAGGGGGGAATTCACCCCTCCACTTT.